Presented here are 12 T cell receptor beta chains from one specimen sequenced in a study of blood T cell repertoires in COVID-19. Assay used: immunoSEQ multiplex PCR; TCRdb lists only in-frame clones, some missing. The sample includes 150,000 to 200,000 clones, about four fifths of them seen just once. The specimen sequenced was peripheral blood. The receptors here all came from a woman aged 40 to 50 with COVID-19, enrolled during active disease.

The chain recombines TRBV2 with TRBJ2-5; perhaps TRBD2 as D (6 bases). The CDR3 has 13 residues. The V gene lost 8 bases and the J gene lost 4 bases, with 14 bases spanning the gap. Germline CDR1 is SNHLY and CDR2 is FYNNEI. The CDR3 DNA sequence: TGTGCCAGCCCTTCCGGGCGGGGAGAGACCCAGTACTTC. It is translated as CASPSGRGETQYF.

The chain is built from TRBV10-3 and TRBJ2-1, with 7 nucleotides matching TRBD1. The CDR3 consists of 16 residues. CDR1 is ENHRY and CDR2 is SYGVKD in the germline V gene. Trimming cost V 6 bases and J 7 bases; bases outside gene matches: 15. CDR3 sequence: CAISPLGETGMNEQFF. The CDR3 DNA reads TGTGCCATCAGCCCGTTGGGGGAGACAGGGATGAATGAGCAGTTCTTC.

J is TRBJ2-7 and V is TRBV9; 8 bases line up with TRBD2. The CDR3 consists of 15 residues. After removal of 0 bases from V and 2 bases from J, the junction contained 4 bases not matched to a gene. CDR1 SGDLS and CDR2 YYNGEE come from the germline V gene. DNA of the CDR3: TGTGCCAGCAGCGTAGGGGATAGCGGGACCTACGAGCAGTACTTC. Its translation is CASSVGDSGTYEQYF. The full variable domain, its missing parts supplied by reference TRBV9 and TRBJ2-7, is DSGVTQTPKHLITATGQRVTLRCSPRSGDLSVYWYQQSLDQGLQFLIQYYNGEERAKGNILERFSAQQFPDLHSELNLSSLELGDSALYFCASSVGDSGTYEQYFGPGTRLTVT.

The CDR3 nucleotides read TGTGCCTGGAGTGGCGGCCGGTCCTATAATTCACCCCTCCACTTT. Translation gives CAWSGGRSYNSPLHF. The chain combines TRBV30 with TRBJ1-6; D uncertain. Trimming stripped 1 base from V and 1 base from J, with 8 bases between. The germline V gene has CDR1 GTSNPN and CDR2 SVGIG (reference sequence). The CDR3 is made up of 15 amino acids.

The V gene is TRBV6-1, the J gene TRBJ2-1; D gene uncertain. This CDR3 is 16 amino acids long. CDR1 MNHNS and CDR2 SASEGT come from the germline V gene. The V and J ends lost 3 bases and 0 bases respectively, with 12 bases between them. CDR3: CASSDTFRSSYNEQFF. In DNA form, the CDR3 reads TGTGCCAGCAGTGATACTTTTAGGAGCTCCTACAATGAGCAGTTCTTC.

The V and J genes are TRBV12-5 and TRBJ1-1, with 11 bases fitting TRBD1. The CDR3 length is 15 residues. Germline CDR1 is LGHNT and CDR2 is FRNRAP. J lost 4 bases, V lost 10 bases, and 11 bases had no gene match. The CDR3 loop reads CATRVTGTGGTEAFF. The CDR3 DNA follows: TGTGCTACCCGCGTCACCGGGACAGGGGGCACTGAAGCTTTCTTT.

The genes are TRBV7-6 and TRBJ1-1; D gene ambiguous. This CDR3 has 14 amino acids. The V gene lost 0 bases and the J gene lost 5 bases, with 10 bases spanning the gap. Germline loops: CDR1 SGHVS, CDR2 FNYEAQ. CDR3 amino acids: CASSLALSETEAFF. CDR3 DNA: TGTGCCAGCAGCTTAGCGCTTTCAGAAACTGAAGCTTTCTTT.

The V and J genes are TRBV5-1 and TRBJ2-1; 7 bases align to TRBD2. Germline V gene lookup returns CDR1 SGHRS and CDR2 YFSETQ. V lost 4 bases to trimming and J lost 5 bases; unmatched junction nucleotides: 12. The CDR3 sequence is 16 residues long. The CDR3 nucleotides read TGCGCCAGCAGCCTGCGGGGGTACGACTTAGACAATGAGCAGTTCTTC. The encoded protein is CASSLRGYDLDNEQFF. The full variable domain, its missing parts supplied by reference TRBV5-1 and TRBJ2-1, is KAGVTQTPRYLIKTRGQQVTLSCSPISGHRSVSWYQQTPGQGLQFLFEYFSETQRNKGNFPGRFSGRQFSNSRSEMNVSTLELGDSALYLCASSLRGYDLDNEQFFGPGTRLTVL.

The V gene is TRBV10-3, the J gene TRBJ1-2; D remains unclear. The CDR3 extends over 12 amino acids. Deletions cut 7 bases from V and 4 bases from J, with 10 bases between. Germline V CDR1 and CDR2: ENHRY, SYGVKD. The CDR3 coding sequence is TGTGCCATCACCAGTGAACCCTATGGCTACACCTTC. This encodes CAITSEPYGYTF.

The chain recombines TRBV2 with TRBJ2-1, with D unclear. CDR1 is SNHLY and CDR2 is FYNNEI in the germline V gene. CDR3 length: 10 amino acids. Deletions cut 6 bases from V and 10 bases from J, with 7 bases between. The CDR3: CASRISEQFF. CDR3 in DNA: TGTGCCAGCAGGATAAGCGAGCAGTTCTTC. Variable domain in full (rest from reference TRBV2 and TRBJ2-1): EPEVTQTPSHQVTQMGQEVILRCVPISNHLYFYWYRQILGQKVEFLVSFYNNEISEKSEIFDDQFSVERPDGSNFTLKIRSTKLEDSAMYFCASRISEQFFGPGTRLTVL.

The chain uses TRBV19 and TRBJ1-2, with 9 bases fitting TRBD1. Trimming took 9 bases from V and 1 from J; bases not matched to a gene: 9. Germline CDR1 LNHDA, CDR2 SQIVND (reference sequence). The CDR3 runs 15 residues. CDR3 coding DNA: TGTGCCAGCCGCTCCGGACAGGGGTTTAACTATGGCTACACCTTC. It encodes CASRSGQGFNYGYTF.

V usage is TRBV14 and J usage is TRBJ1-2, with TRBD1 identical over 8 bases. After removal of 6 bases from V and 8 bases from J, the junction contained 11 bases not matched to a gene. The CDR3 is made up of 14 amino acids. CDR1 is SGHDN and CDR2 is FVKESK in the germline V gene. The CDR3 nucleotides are TGTGCCAGCAGACTTTACAGGGGGTTTGGCGGCTACACCTTC. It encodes CASRLYRGFGGYTF.